One and the same sample provided the 26 T cell receptor beta chains below, sequenced in a study of blood T cell repertoires in COVID-19. Libraries were prepared by immunoSEQ multiplex PCR; TCRdb keeps only in-frame clonotypes and omits some of them. The table lists some 180,000 clones, more than 80% of them singletons. Sequenced input: PBMCs or T cells enriched from blood (not recorded which). The receptor source for this set is a man aged 35-49 years who had recovered from COVID-19.

The chain joins TRBV6-1 to TRBJ2-5; tentatively, D is TRBD1 (6 bases). Germline V gene sequence: CDR1 MNHNS, CDR2 SASEGT. The CDR3 has 13 residues. The V gene lost 2 bases and the J gene lost 5 bases, with 9 bases spanning the gap. The CDR3 loop reads CASSEYREETQYF. The CDR3 bases are TGTGCCAGCAGTGAATACAGGGAGGAGACCCAGTACTTC.

The chain recombines TRBV2 with TRBJ1-6; 9 bases are a match to TRBD1. CDR1 SNHLY and CDR2 FYNNEI come from the germline V gene. V lost 2 bases to trimming and J lost 9 bases; unmatched junction nucleotides: 5. The CDR3 spans 15 residues. CDR3 amino acids: CASSESGQGSSPLHF. CDR3 DNA sequence: TGTGCCAGCAGTGAATCGGGACAGGGTAGTTCACCCCTCCACTTT. Full variable domain (outside the CDR3, taken from reference TRBV2 and TRBJ1-6): EPEVTQTPSHQVTQMGQEVILRCVPISNHLYFYWYRQILGQKVEFLVSFYNNEISEKSEIFDDQFSVERPDGSNFTLKIRSTKLEDSAMYFCASSESGQGSSPLHFGNGTRLTVT.

This clone was seen a single time. The chain has TRBV7-2 and TRBJ1-1; a possible D gene is TRBD1 (5 bases). Trimming took off 3 bases at V and 1 base at J, with 6 bases between the two ends. The length of the CDR3 is 13 residues. The germline CDR1 and CDR2 sequences are SGHTA and FQGNSA. CDR3 DNA sequence: TGTGCCAGCAGCTTTACAGGGAACACTGAAGCTTTCTTT. This gives the protein CASSFTGNTEAFF.

The chain has TRBV28 and TRBJ1-1; D is unresolved. Germline-derived CDR1 and CDR2 are MDHEN and SYDVKM. This CDR3 has 14 residues. The V end lost 5 bases, the J end lost 1 base, and 11 bases lay between the germline ends. The CDR3 sequence is CASSDGERNTEAFF. The CDR3 region has the DNA TGTGCCAGCAGTGACGGGGAAAGGAACACTGAAGCTTTCTTT.

The CDR3 spells CASSETLRYVDTIYF. The CDR3 nucleotides are TGTGCCAGCAGTGAAACGTTGCGTTACGTAGACACCATATATTTT. V gene TRBV6-1 combines with J gene TRBJ1-3; D is unresolved. This CDR3 region has 15 residues. Per the germline V gene, CDR1 is MNHNS and CDR2 is SASEGT. The V end was cut by 2 bases, the J end by 8 bases, with 16 bases between.

The genes are TRBV19 and TRBJ1-1; no firm D call. CDR1 is LNHDA, CDR2 SQIVND, per germline (reference sequence). V was shortened by 3 bases and J by 2 bases, with 13 bases between the two germline ends. The CDR3 totals 15 residues. The CDR3 DNA follows: TGTGCCAGTAGTATGTGGACGGGAGGTAACACTGAAGCTTTCTTT. Protein product: CASSMWTGGNTEAFF.

V is TRBV7-6 and J is TRBJ2-3; perhaps TRBD2 as D (6 bases). The V end lost 5 bases, the J end lost 6 bases, and 18 bases lay between the germline ends. CDR3 size: 15 residues. Germline lookup yields CDR1 SGHVS and CDR2 FNYEAQ. This CDR3 reads CASSRNPGGSDTQYF. CDR3 in DNA: TGTGCCAGCAGCCGGAACCCCGGGGGTTCGGATACGCAGTATTTT.

The chain has TRBV2 and TRBJ2-4; D is uncertain. The CDR3 has 14 amino acids. With 5 bases removed from V and 8 bases from J, the gap between germline ends came to 16 bases. Germline V gene sequence: CDR1 SNHLY, CDR2 FYNNEI. For the CDR3, the DNA is TGTGCCAGCAGTACTTTCCGGGTGGATCACATTCAGTACTTC. Protein product: CASSTFRVDHIQYF.

V usage is TRBV11-2 and J usage is TRBJ1-3, with D unclear. Trimming took 0 bases from V and 2 from J, leaving 8 bases between them. This CDR3 has 15 residues. Germline V gives CDR1 SGHAT, CDR2 FQNNGV. In DNA form, the CDR3 reads TGTGCCAGCAGCTTAGATGGCGGGGCTGGAAACACCATATATTTT. Encoded protein: CASSLDGGAGNTIYF.

The rearrangement joins TRBV7-8 to TRBJ2-7, with D possibly matching TRBD2 (6 bases). V was clipped by 5 bases and J by 0 bases, with 26 bases between them. Looked up from germline, CDR1 is SGHVS and CDR2 is FQNEAQ. There are 19 residues in the CDR3. The CDR3 spells CASSLSRSNQRVSSYEQYF. The CDR3 coding sequence is TGTGCCAGCAGCCTCAGTCGGTCGAACCAGCGGGTGTCCTCCTACGAGCAGTACTTC.

The chain employs TRBV15 and TRBJ1-1, with D perhaps TRBD1 (5 bases). Trimming took 0 bases from V and 8 from J, leaving 10 bases between them. The germline V gene encodes CDR1 LNHNV and CDR2 YYDKDF (reference sequence). The CDR3 loop spans 13 amino acids. The CDR3 region has the DNA TGTGCCACCAGCAGAGAGATGGCAGGGGAAGCTTTCTTT. Its translation is CATSREMAGEAFF.

This clone was observed a few times. The chain joins TRBV6-5 to TRBJ2-5; D perhaps matches TRBD2 (6 bases). This CDR3 spans 13 amino acids. Trimming pared 5 bases from V and 3 bases from J, leaving 10 bases between. Germline loops: CDR1 MNHEY, CDR2 SVGAGI. For the CDR3, the DNA is TGTGCCAGCAGTACGCCGGGAGAAGAGACCCAGTACTTC. It is translated as CASSTPGEETQYF.

The chain employs TRBV5-6 and TRBJ2-1; maybe TRBD1 (6 bases). Germline CDR1 reads SGHDT; CDR2 reads YYEEEE. The V end lost 0 bases, the J end lost 9 bases, and 16 bases lay between the germline ends. This CDR3 is 15 amino acids long. CDR3 protein: CASSLGGTISGEQFF. Written as DNA, the CDR3 is TGTGCCAGCAGCTTGGGTGGGACAATTTCGGGTGAGCAGTTCTTC.

V gene TRBV7-9 combines with J gene TRBJ1-2; the match to TRBD1 covers 7 bases. The CDR3 is 14 amino acids. CDR1 is SEHNR and CDR2 is FQNEAQ in the germline V gene (reference sequence). V shed 4 bases, J shed 8 bases, and the junction held 10 bases outside the gene matches. The CDR3 DNA reads TGTGCCAGCAGCTCGACAGGGCGCACCGGAGGCTACACCTTC. It encodes CASSSTGRTGGYTF.

The chain uses TRBV9 and TRBJ1-2, with 8 bases matching TRBD1. CDR3 length: 12 amino acids. J lost 6 bases, V lost 3 bases, and 1 base had no gene match. The germline V gene has CDR1 SGDLS and CDR2 YYNGEE. CDR3 amino acids: CASSDRGNGYTF. As DNA, the CDR3 is TGTGCCAGCAGCGACAGGGGGAATGGCTACACCTTC.

V usage is TRBV27 and J usage is TRBJ1-5; 8 bases line up with TRBD1. There are 15 residues in the CDR3. The trim removed 5 bases at V and 1 base at J, leaving 4 bases unmatched. Germline CDR1 and CDR2: MNHEY and SMNVEV (reference sequence). CDR3 protein: CASSITGGSNQPQHF. The DNA for the CDR3 is TGTGCCAGCAGTATAACAGGGGGAAGCAATCAGCCCCAGCATTTT.

The chain uses TRBV28 and TRBJ1-3, with TRBD1 identical over 8 bases. This CDR3 comprises 15 residues. Unmatched junction bases numbered 2, after V lost 2 bases and J lost 2 bases. Looked up from germline, CDR1 is MDHEN and CDR2 is SYDVKM. Written as DNA, the CDR3 is TGTGCCAGCAGTTTACCGACAGGGGCTGGAAACACCATATATTTT. It translates to CASSLPTGAGNTIYF.

This clone was seen a single time. The chain carries TRBV6-5 and TRBJ1-6, with D possibly matching TRBD1 (6 bases). Trimming took 7 bases from V and 10 from J, leaving 14 bases between them. CDR1 is MNHEY, CDR2 SVGAGI, per germline. This CDR3 has 13 amino acids. This CDR3 is CASTGQQGSPLHF. The CDR3 nucleotides read TGTGCCAGCACCGGACAACAGGGCTCACCCCTCCACTTT.

The rearrangement joins TRBV4-1 to TRBJ2-7; 8 bases are a match to TRBD1. V lost 1 base and J lost 4; bases outside the gene matches: 9. Germline V CDR1 and CDR2: MGHRA, YSYEKL. The CDR3 has 16 amino acids. The CDR3 reads CASSQVDLGQGYEQYF. The CDR3, as DNA: TGCGCCAGCAGCCAAGTGGATCTAGGACAGGGTTACGAGCAGTACTTC.

The J gene is TRBJ1-4, the V gene TRBV18; D possibly corresponds to TRBD1 (6 bases). CDR1 and CDR2 from the germline V gene are KGHSH and LQKENI. V lost 2 bases and J lost 3, with 13 bases in between. This CDR3 comprises 16 residues. CDR3 in amino acids: CASSPGAPGANEKLFF. The CDR3 DNA sequence: TGTGCCAGCTCACCAGGGGCGCCAGGGGCTAATGAAAAACTGTTTTTT.

The gene calls are TRBV12-3 or TRBV12-4 and TRBJ2-7; the D gene is possibly TRBD1 (6 bases). This CDR3 is 13 amino acids long. V lost 6 bases and J lost 4, with 13 bases in between. CDR3 residues: CASSRGQSYEQYF. DNA for the CDR3: TGTGCCAGCAGCCGAGGACAGTCGTACGAGCAGTACTTC.

J is TRBJ1-2 and V is TRBV6-4, with 9 bases that match TRBD1. Per germline, CDR1 MRHNA and CDR2 SNTAGT. J gave up 4 bases and V 7 bases, and 7 bases lay outside the gene matches. The CDR3 length is 14 residues. CDR3 amino acids: CASKQSQGAYGYTF. DNA of the CDR3: TGTGCCAGCAAGCAGTCACAGGGGGCCTATGGCTACACCTTC.

J is TRBJ2-1 and V is TRBV4-1, with D tentatively TRBD1 (6 bases). Germline-derived CDR1 and CDR2 are MGHRA and YSYEKL. The V end was cut by 0 bases, the J end by 3 bases, with 9 bases between. The CDR3 runs 15 residues. The CDR3 loop is CASSQEWTDYNEQFF. For the CDR3, the DNA is TGCGCCAGCAGCCAAGAGTGGACAGACTACAATGAGCAGTTCTTC.

The gene calls are TRBV19 and TRBJ1-6, with D unclear. Germline V CDR1 and CDR2: LNHDA, SQIVND (reference sequence). The CDR3 runs 13 residues. Trimming pared 5 bases from V and 12 bases from J, leaving 14 bases between. The CDR3 nucleotides are TGTGCCAGTAGTGCGGGGATTGGAGGACCCCTCCACTTT. It codes for CASSAGIGGPLHF.

The chain is built from TRBV18 and TRBJ1-6, with D perhaps matching TRBD1 (5 bases). V lost 2 bases and J lost 8, with 10 bases in between. Looked up from germline, CDR1 is KGHSH and CDR2 is LQKENI. The CDR3 has 14 residues. CDR3 sequence (DNA): TGTGCCAGCTCACCAATGTCCAGGGATTCACCCCTCCACTTT. This codes for CASSPMSRDSPLHF.

The gene calls are TRBV2 and TRBJ2-6; 7 positions agree with TRBD1. Germline V gene data show CDR1 as SNHLY and CDR2 as FYNNEI. Trimming cost V 7 bases and J 2 bases; bases outside gene matches: 5. The CDR3 totals 15 residues. The DNA of the CDR3 is TGTGCCAGCACCACAGGGGTGGCTGGGGCCAACGTCCTGACTTTC. Translation gives CASTTGVAGANVLTF.